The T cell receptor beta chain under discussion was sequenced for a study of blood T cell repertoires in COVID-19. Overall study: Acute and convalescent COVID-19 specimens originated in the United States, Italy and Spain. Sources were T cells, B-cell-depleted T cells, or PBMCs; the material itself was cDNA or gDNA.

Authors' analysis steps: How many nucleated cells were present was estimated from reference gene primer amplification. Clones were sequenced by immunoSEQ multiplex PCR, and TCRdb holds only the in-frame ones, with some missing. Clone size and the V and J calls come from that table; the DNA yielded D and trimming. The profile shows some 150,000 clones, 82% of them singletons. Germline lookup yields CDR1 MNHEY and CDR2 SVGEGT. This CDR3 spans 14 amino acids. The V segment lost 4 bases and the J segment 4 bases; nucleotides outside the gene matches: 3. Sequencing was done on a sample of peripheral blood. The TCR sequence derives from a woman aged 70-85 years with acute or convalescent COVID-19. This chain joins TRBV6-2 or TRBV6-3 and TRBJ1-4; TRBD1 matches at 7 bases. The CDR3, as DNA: TGTGCCAGCAGTTTCACAGGGGTTAATGAAAAACTGTTTTTT. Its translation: CASSFTGVNEKLFF.